This T cell receptor (beta chain) was identified during a study of technical replicates of blood from several donors. The V end was cut by 5 bases, the J end by 8 bases, with 9 bases between. CDR1 is SGHAT, CDR2 FQNNGV, per germline. The CDR3 is made up of 11 amino acids. Produced via immunoSEQ multiplex PCR; TCRdb's table is partial and in-frame only. The table has about 74,000 clones, 95% seen once; the top ten hold around 0.24%. The sequencing input was T cells isolated from PBMCs. This TCR was sampled from a human donor in good health. V and J are TRBV11-2 and TRBJ1-2; D not certain. The CDR3 coding sequence is TGTGCCAGCAGCCGGGGAATAGGCTACACCTTC. This gives the protein CASSRGIGYTF.